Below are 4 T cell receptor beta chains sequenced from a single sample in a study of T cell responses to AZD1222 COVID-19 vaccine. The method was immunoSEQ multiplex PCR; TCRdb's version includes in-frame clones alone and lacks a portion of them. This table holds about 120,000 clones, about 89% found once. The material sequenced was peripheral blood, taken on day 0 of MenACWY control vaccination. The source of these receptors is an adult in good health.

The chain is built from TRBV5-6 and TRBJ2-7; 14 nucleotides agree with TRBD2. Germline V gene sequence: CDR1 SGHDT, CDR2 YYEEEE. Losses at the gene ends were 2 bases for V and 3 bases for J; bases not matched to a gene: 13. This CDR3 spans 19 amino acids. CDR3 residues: CASSFNRLAGGPEGYEQYF. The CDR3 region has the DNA TGTGCCAGCAGCTTTAACCGACTAGCGGGAGGGCCTGAGGGCTACGAGCAGTACTTC.

The CDR3 loop reads CASSPSSGSIYNEQFF. The CDR3 DNA follows: TGTGCCAGCAGTCCTTCCAGCGGGAGCATCTACAATGAGCAGTTCTTC. J is TRBJ2-1 and V is TRBV27, with 8 bases aligning to TRBD2. Germline loops: CDR1 MNHEY, CDR2 SMNVEV (reference sequence). The CDR3 is 16 amino acids. Germline trimming cut 5 bases from V and 3 bases from J; bases unmatched to any gene: 9.

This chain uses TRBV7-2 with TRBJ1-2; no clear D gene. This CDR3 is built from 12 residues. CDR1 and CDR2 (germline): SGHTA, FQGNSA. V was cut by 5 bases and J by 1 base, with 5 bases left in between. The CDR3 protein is CASSAYNYGYTF. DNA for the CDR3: TGTGCCAGCAGCGCGTATAACTATGGCTACACCTTC. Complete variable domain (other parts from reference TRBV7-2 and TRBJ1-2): GAGVSQSPSNKVTEKGKDVELRCDPISGHTALYWYRQSLGQGLEFLIYFQGNSAPDKSGLPSDRFSAERTGGSVSTLTIQRTQQEDSAVYLCASSAYNYGYTFGSGTRLTVV.

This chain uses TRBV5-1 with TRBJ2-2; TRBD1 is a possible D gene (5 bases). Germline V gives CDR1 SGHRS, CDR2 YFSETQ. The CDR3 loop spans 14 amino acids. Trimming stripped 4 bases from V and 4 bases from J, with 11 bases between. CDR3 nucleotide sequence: TGCGCCAGCAGCGCCTCAGGGTCCACCGGGGAGCTGTTTTTT. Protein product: CASSASGSTGELFF.